This record concerns one T cell receptor (beta chain) sequence. Its specific antigen is unknown. No quality values exist for individual bases; no much larger clone is one base distant. These data belong to a study of OX40 agonist ivuxolimab in advanced cancers. With respect to the entire study: Ivuxolimab was a fully human IgG2 agonistic monoclonal antibody targeting the costimulatory receptor OX40 (CD134). Intravenous ivuxolimab was administered to patients every 2 weeks at six dose levels: 0.01, 0.1, 0.3, 1.5, 3 and 10 mg/kg. Of the approximately 54 patients in dose escalation, 19 had hepatocellular carcinoma, approximately 15 had melanoma, 9 had renal cell carcinoma and 9 had head and neck cancer. Three dose-escalation patients achieved partial responses, one with hepatocellular carcinoma and two with cutaneous melanoma. The monotherapy dose-escalation portion (N ≈ 57 patients) of the phase I ivuxolimab trial is reported in the paper. Prior anti-PD-1, anti-PD-L1 or anti-CTLA-4 therapy was permitted, and checkpoint inhibitors had been received by about 36% of dose-escalation patients. In the dose-escalation cohort, 75% to 85% of patients were male, and the mean age was roughly 60 years with a range of about 20 to 79. Peripheral TCRbeta sequencing was intended to test whether TCR sequence diversity was altered and clonal T-cell expansion was caused by ivuxolimab.

To sequence the TCRbeta CDR3 region, genomic DNA was isolated from the sorted cells. TCRbeta CDR3 regions were sequenced using the immunoSEQ Assay. TCRdb carries this immuneACCESS record with in-frame sequences only. Its versions omit some clonotypes, under half of them owing to an unresolved V gene in the studies checked, with the rest unexplained. The table for this sample lists more than 35,000 clones; 76% of them were counted only once. The ten largest clones capture over 20% of the sample. Patients with a history of autoimmune disease or receiving systemic immunosuppression were excluded from the trial. Peripheral blood for TCR sequencing was collected from all dose cohorts at baseline, on cycle 4 day 1, and on cycle 7 day 1. Samples came from an open-label, multicenter, first-in-human phase I dose-escalation trial of ivuxolimab. Adults with locally advanced or metastatic melanoma, renal cell carcinoma, hepatocellular carcinoma or head and neck squamous cell carcinoma were enrolled in the trial. Before TCR sequencing, CD4+ T cells and CD8+ T cells were sorted from peripheral blood as separate populations.

V was cut back by 4 bases and J by 5 bases, leaving a gap of 12 bases between them. CDR3 length: 12 amino acids, cysteine to phenylalanine. Only CDR3 DNA is held: 36 bases, read in frame from base 1. The germline V gene gives CDR1 as SQVTM and CDR2 as ANQGSEA. Overall study results and their limits: Partial responders in the 0.1-3.0 mg/kg groups had among the lowest normalized peripheral clonal expansion, especially among CD8+ T cells. On average, CD8+ T cells showed more expanded clones than CD4+ T cells after ivuxolimab. Clonal expansion of both CD4+ and CD8+ blood T cells was observed from baseline to week 6 at doses 0.1 to 3.0 mg/kg. The antigen specificity of the peripheral T cells that underwent clonal expansion was not determined. Low levels of normalized T-cell clonal expansion were also seen in some nonresponding patients.

This chain is built from TRBV29-1 and TRBJ2-7; the D segment might be TRBD1 or TRBD2, since each matches 5 bases. This TCR was recovered from an adult with an advanced solid tumor such as melanoma, head and neck, liver or kidney cancer. The specimen was CD4+ or CD8+ T cells sorted from blood, collected in a trial of the OX40 agonist ivuxolimab. CDR3 protein: CSVVWGFNEQYF. The nucleotide sequence reads TGCAGCGTTGTATGGGGGTTCAACGAGCAGTACTTC.